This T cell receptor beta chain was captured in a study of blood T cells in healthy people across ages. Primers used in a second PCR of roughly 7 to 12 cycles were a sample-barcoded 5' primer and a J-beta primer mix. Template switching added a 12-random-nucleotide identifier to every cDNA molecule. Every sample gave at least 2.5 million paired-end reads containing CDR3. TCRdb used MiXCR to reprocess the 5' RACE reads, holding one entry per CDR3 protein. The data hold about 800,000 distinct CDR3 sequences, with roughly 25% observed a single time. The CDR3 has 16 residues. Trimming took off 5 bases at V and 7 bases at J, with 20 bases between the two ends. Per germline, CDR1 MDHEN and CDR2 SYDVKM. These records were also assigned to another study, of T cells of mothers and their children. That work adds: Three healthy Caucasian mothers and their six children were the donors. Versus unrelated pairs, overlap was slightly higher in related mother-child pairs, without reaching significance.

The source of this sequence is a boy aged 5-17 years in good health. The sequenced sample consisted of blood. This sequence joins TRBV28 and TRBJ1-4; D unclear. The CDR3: CASSTRRTARAEKLFF. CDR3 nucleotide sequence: TGTGCCAGCAGTACCCGCCGGACGGCCAGAGCTGAAAAACTGTTTTTT.